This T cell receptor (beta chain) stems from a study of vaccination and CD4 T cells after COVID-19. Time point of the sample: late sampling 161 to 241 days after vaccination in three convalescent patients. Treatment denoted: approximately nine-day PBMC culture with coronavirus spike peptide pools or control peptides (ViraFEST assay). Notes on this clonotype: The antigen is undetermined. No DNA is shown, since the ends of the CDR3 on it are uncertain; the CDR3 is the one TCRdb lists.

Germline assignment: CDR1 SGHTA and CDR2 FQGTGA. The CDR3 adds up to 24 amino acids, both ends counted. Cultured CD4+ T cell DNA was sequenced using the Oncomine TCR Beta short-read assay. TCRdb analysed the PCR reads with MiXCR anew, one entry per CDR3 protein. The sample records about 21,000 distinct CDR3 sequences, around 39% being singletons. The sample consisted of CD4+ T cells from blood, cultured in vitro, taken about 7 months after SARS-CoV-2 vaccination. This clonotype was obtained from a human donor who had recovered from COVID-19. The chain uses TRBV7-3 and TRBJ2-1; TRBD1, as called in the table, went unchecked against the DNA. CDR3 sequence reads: CASTNQTSMYLCASDSLIYNEQFF.